This T cell receptor beta chain came from a study of a mutant IDH1 vaccine in newly diagnosed glioma. Time point defined: week 47, end of study. Doses of 300 ug of mutant IDH1 20-mer peptide were given with topical imiquimod. Study findings and constraints: Of all patients, around 93% showed vaccine-induced immune responses.

CDR3 length: 15 amino acids. V lost 7 bases and J lost 10; bases outside the gene matches: 14. From germline, CDR1 is SNHLY and CDR2 FYNNEI. As for this clone: Its antigen is not identified.

Sequencing was performed with immunoSEQ multiplex PCR; in TCRdb, only in-frame clones are kept and a portion is missing. Among about 56,000 clones, 70% to 85% were seen once, and the ten largest hold around 5%. Sequencing used PBMCs, obtained from a glioma patient whose treatment included an IDH1 peptide vaccine. The chain carries TRBV2 and TRBJ2-7; 12 bases are a match to TRBD2. This clonotype was sampled from a man in his forties or fifties with glioma. CDR3 sequence: CASTRLAGAPERQYF. In DNA, the CDR3 is TGTGCCAGCACTCGACTAGCGGGGGCCCCCGAAAGACAGTACTTC.